A single sample is the source of the 14 T cell receptor beta chains below, sequenced in a study of CD39 and CD103 CD8 tumor-infiltrating T cells. Produced via immunoSEQ multiplex PCR; TCRdb's table is partial and in-frame only. The sample has approximately 1,300 clones; more than 70% are singletons. Sequencing was done on a sample of CD8+ T cells sorted from blood. Noted subset: total memory CD8 T cells (CD45RA-CCR7+/-) from blood or uninvolved lymph node. The receptors come from a human donor with head and neck squamous cell carcinoma.

This chain links TRBV6-5 with TRBJ1-1, with no clear D. The ends were cut back, 1 base at V and 4 bases at J, with 13 bases in the middle. The germline gives CDR1 MNHEY, CDR2 SVGAGI. The CDR3 sequence is 15 residues long. This chain's CDR3 is CASSYFDRWGTEAFF. The CDR3 DNA reads TGTGCCAGCAGTTACTTTGACCGCTGGGGCACTGAAGCTTTCTTT.

This clone was observed once. The V call is TRBV10-3, the J call TRBJ1-2; D unclear. The germline CDR1 and CDR2 sequences are ENHRY and SYGVKD. V was pared by 10 bases and J by 0 bases, with 21 bases between. The CDR3 consists of 16 residues. For the CDR3, the DNA is TGTGCCACGAGACATTCCAGGATAGATTCTAACTATGGCTACACCTTC. Translated, it gives CATRHSRIDSNYGYTF.

The chain is built from TRBV15 and TRBJ1-4, with D hard to call. Trimming pared 6 bases from V and 10 bases from J, leaving 12 bases between. Germline CDR1 and CDR2: LNHNV and YYDKDF (reference sequence). The CDR3 totals 12 residues. This CDR3 reads CATRLITGKLFF. CDR3 nucleotide sequence: TGTGCCACCAGACTTATTACGGGAAAACTGTTTTTT.

This clone was counted only a few times. This chain links TRBV2 with TRBJ2-7, with D maybe TRBD2 (5 bases). V lost 0 bases and J lost 4, with 13 bases in between. CDR3 size: 15 residues. Per germline, CDR1 SNHLY and CDR2 FYNNEI. The CDR3 protein is CASSEARWQRYEQYF. The CDR3 nucleotides read TGTGCCAGCAGTGAAGCGCGGTGGCAGCGGTACGAGCAGTACTTC.

The CDR3 nucleotides are TGCGCCAGCAGCCCCAGGGAGGGGGTGGACAATGAGCAGTTCTTC. Protein product: CASSPREGVDNEQFF. The chain joins TRBV4-1 to TRBJ2-1, with D tentatively TRBD2 (7 bases). The germline V and J ends were trimmed by 4 bases and 5 bases, with 15 bases remaining between them. The CDR3 covers 15 residues. The germline gives CDR1 MGHRA, CDR2 YSYEKL.

To note about this clone: At one end the junction does not follow the germline gene, possibly because of a read error. This sequence joins TRBV20-1 and TRBJ1-2, with D uncertain. The CDR3 is 10 residues long. Germline V CDR1 and CDR2: DFQATT, SNEGSKA (reference sequence). Here the CDR3 reads CSARDRWQYF. The CDR3 nucleotides read TGCAGTGCTAGAGATCGGTGGCAATACTTC.

The chain couples TRBV4-2 to TRBJ1-6; the D gene is possibly TRBD1 (6 bases). The germline CDR1 and CDR2 sequences are LGHNA and YNFKEQ. The CDR3 length is 14 residues. The V end lost 3 bases, the J end lost 8 bases, and 11 bases lay between the germline ends. CDR3 region: CASSQDSEHSPLHF. The CDR3 bases are TGTGCCAGCAGCCAGGACAGCGAGCATTCACCCCTCCACTTT.

V gene TRBV10-3 combines with J gene TRBJ2-7; D is uncertain. CDR1 is ENHRY, CDR2 SYGVKD, per germline. The CDR3 consists of 14 residues. V gave up 2 bases and J gave up 5 bases, with 13 bases separating them. CDR3 DNA sequence: TGTGCCATCAGTGAGAGGTCAGCACGGGACGAGCAGTACTTC. Residues: CAISERSARDEQYF.

This chain uses TRBV10-1 with TRBJ2-3; 12 bases match TRBD2. Germline loops: CDR1 WNHNN, CDR2 SYGVQD (reference sequence). Trimming cost V 0 bases and J 0 bases; bases outside gene matches: 13. This CDR3 is built from 21 residues. CDR3 sequence: CASSESNVLAGGKTSTDTQYF. CDR3 in DNA: TGCGCCAGCAGTGAGTCGAACGTACTAGCGGGGGGTAAAACTAGCACAGATACGCAGTATTTT.

V gene TRBV13 combines with J gene TRBJ2-6; no firm D call. Germline V gene sequence: CDR1 PRHDT, CDR2 FYEKMQ (reference sequence). The CDR3 totals 16 residues. V lost 0 bases and J lost 0, with 6 bases in between. In DNA form, the CDR3 reads TGTGCCAGCAGCTTAGGCCAGGCCTCTGGGGCCAACGTCCTGACTTTC. Residues: CASSLGQASGANVLTF.

The V gene is TRBV7-6, the J gene TRBJ2-5; D not certain. The CDR3 extends over 12 amino acids. Trimming shortened V by 3 bases and J by 5 bases, and 7 bases separated the two germline ends. Germline V CDR1 and CDR2: SGHVS, FNYEAQ. The CDR3 region is CASSFWLETQYF. In nucleotides, the CDR3 is TGTGCCAGCAGCTTTTGGTTGGAGACCCAGTACTTC.

In this sample, this clone turned up a few times. CDR3 DNA sequence: TGTGCCAGCAATTCGGCAGGTCTGACGTACGAGCAGTACTTC. It is translated as CASNSAGLTYEQYF. The chain joins TRBV14 to TRBJ2-7; D remains ambiguous. V was cut by 7 bases and J by 4 bases, with 17 bases left in between. This CDR3 has 14 amino acids. Germline CDR1 SGHDN, CDR2 FVKESK.

This clone was seen just once. CDR3 region: CASRPKANEKLFF. CDR3 bases: TGTGCCAGCAGACCTAAGGCTAATGAAAAACTGTTTTTT. The chain recombines TRBV7-9 with TRBJ1-4; D gene uncertain. The germline V and J ends were trimmed by 6 bases and 3 bases, with 8 bases remaining between them. The germline gives CDR1 SEHNR, CDR2 FQNEAQ (reference sequence). This CDR3 region has 13 residues.

The chain links TRBV7-9 to TRBJ1-2; no clear D gene. Trimming took off 3 bases at V and 1 base at J, with 9 bases between the two ends. The CDR3 has 14 residues. Germline V gene lookup returns CDR1 SEHNR and CDR2 FQNEAQ (reference sequence). The CDR3 protein is CASSFGQHNYGYTF. CDR3 nucleotide sequence: TGTGCCAGCAGCTTCGGGCAGCATAACTATGGCTACACCTTC.